The T cell receptor beta chain under discussion was sequenced for a study of blood T cell repertoires in COVID-19. Overall study context: In each case, the material was cDNA or gDNA derived from T cells, B-cell-depleted T cells, or PBMCs.

This table comes from immunoSEQ multiplex PCR, and its TCRdb copy is limited to in-frame clones, with some not included. The sample contains approximately 250,000 clones, approximately 79% of which appear only once. The CDR3 contains 13 residues. V gave up 5 bases and J gave up 7 bases, with 12 bases separating them. CDR1 and CDR2 from the germline V gene are MNHEY and SVGAGI. Sequences were obtained from PBMCs or T cells enriched from blood (not recorded which). The V call is TRBV6-5, the J call TRBJ1-5, with a weak D call TRBD1 (5 bases). This clonotype was sampled from a man aged 25-45 years with acute COVID-19. CDR3 DNA sequence: TGTGCCAGCAGTCCTAACCAGGGACAGCCCCAGCATTTT. Translating gives CASSPNQGQPQHF.